Described below is a single T cell receptor (beta chain) sequence and its context. What it binds is not known. These data originate in a study of CD8+ T cells in alopecia areata. Study-level findings and limits: Clonality in the scalp and expanded CD8+ clones ranked among the top 100 were significantly decreased by tofacitinib.

RNA, once extracted, was reverse transcribed into cDNA for use as the sequencing template. Assay used: immunoSEQ multiplex PCR; TCRdb lists only in-frame clones, some missing. In the table there are around 100,000 clones, approximately 70% of which are singletons. Unmatched junction bases numbered 5, after V lost 2 bases and J lost 2 bases. Germline V gene sequence: CDR1 LGHNA, CDR2 YSLEER. The CDR3 length is 15 residues. Treatment meaning: oral pan-JAK inhibitor, 5-10 mg twice daily. The chain couples TRBV4-3 to TRBJ1-2; the match to TRBD1 covers 7 bases. This material consisted of CD8+ T cells sorted from blood, taken around week 46, from a patient treated with tofacitinib. This receptor was identified in a human donor with alopecia areata. Here the CDR3 reads CASSQYRGENYGYTF. CDR3 nucleotide sequence: TGCGCCAGCAGCCAATACAGGGGTGAAAACTATGGCTACACCTTC.